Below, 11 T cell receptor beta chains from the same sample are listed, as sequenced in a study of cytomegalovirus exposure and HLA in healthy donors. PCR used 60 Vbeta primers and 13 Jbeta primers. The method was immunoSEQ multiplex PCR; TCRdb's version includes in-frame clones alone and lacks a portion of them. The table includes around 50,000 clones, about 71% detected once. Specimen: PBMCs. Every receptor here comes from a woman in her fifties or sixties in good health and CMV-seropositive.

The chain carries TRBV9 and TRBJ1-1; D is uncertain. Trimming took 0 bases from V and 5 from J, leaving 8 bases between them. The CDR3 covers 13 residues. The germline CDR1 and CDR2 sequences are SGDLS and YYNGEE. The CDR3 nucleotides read TGTGCCAGCAGCGTAGGAGCAAAAACTGAAGCTTTCTTT. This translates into CASSVGAKTEAFF. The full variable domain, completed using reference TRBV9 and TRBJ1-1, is DSGVTQTPKHLITATGQRVTLRCSPRSGDLSVYWYQQSLDQGLQFLIQYYNGEERAKGNILERFSAQQFPDLHSELNLSSLELGDSALYFCASSVGAKTEAFFGQGTRLTVV.

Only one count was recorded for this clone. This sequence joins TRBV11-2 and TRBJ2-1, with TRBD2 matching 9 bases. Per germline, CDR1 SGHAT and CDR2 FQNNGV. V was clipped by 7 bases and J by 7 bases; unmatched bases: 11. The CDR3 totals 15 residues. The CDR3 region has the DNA TGTGCCAGCACCATGGGACTAGCCCGCAGTAATGAGCAGTTCTTC. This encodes CASTMGLARSNEQFF.

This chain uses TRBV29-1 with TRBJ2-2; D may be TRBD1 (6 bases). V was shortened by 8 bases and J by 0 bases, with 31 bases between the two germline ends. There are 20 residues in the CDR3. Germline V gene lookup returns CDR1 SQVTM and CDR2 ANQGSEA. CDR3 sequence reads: CSSTKDSLRPWTSNTGELFF. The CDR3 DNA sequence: TGCAGCTCCACAAAGGACAGCCTAAGGCCCTGGACTTCGAACACCGGGGAGCTGTTTTTT.

Written as DNA, the CDR3 is TGTGCCAGCAGCAAGCGAGGGTCCAGGACTGAAGCTTTCTTT. Amino acid sequence: CASSKRGSRTEAFF. The V gene is TRBV7-2, the J gene TRBJ1-1; D is undetermined. CDR3 length equals 14 residues. Per the germline V gene, CDR1 is SGHTA and CDR2 is FQGNSA. V shed 5 bases and J shed 5 bases, with 15 bases lying between them.

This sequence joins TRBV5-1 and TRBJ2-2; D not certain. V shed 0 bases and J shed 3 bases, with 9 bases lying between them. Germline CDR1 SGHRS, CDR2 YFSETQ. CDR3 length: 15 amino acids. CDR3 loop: CASSLAVFDTGELFF. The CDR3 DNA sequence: TGCGCCAGCAGCTTGGCGGTTTTTGACACCGGGGAGCTGTTTTTT. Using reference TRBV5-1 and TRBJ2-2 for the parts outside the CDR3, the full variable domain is KAGVTQTPRYLIKTRGQQVTLSCSPISGHRSVSWYQQTPGQGLQFLFEYFSETQRNKGNFPGRFSGRQFSNSRSEMNVSTLELGDSALYLCASSLAVFDTGELFFGEGSRLTVL.

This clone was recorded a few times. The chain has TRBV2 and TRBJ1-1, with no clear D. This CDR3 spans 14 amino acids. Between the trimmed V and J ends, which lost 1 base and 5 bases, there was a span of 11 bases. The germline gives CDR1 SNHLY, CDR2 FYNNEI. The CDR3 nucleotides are TGTGCCAGCAGTGAAGAACAGACCGTAACTGAAGCTTTCTTT. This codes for CASSEEQTVTEAFF.

The CDR3 is CASSQAHPDSLNEQFF. DNA for the CDR3: TGCGCCAGCAGCCAGGCCCATCCGGACAGCCTAAATGAGCAGTTCTTC. The V call is TRBV4-1, the J call TRBJ2-1, with D tentatively TRBD1 (6 bases). Germline CDR1 reads MGHRA; CDR2 reads YSYEKL. The length of the CDR3 is 16 residues. V was trimmed by 3 bases and J by 7 bases, leaving 19 bases between them.

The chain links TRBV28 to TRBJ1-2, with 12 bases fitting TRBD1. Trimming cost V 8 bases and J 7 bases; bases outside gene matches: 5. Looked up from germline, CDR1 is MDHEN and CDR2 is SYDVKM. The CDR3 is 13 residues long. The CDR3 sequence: CASWDRGRSGYTF. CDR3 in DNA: TGTGCCAGCTGGGACAGGGGGCGCAGTGGCTACACCTTC.

This chain's CDR3 is CASLTTGNSDGRPSYEQYF. In DNA form, the CDR3 reads TGTGCCAGCCTCACGACAGGGAATTCTGACGGGCGACCATCCTACGAGCAGTACTTC. The chain employs TRBV28 and TRBJ2-7; 7 bases are a match to TRBD1. This CDR3 comprises 19 residues. Looked up from germline, CDR1 is MDHEN and CDR2 is SYDVKM. After removal of 8 bases from V and 1 base from J, the junction contained 23 bases not matched to a gene.

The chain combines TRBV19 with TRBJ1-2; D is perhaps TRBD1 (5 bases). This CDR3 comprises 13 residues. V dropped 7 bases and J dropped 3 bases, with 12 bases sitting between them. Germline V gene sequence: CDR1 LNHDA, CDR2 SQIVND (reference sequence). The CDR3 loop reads CASTLEGHYGYTF. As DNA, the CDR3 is TGTGCCAGTACCTTGGAGGGGCACTATGGCTACACCTTC.

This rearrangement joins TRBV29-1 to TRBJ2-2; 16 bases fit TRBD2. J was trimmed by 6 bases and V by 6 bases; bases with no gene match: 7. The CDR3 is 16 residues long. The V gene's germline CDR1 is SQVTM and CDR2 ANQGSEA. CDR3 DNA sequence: TGCAGCGTCCCGGGACTAGCGGGAGGGGGACCCGGGGAGCTGTTTTTT. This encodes CSVPGLAGGGPGELFF.